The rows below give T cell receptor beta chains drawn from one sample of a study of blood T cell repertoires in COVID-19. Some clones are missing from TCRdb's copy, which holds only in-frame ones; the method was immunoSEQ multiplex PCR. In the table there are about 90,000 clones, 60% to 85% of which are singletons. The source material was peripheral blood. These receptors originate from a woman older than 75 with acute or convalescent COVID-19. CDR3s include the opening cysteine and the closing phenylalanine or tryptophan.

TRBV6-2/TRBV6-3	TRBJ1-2	CASSQTGDYGYTF
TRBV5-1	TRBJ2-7	CASSSRASYEQYF
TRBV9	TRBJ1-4	CASSVGGQGFEKLFF
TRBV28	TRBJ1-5	CASSFSGFSNQPQHF
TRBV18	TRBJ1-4	CASSLGTGREKLFF
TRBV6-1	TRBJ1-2	CASREQGAVRDYGYTF
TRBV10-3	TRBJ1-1	CAISTLDSAPEAFF
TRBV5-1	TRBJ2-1	CASSLALYNEQFF
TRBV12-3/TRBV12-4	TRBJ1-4	CASSFRGIEKLFF
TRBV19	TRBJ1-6	CASSTRTGGRAETLHF
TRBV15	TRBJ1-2	CATSRDLDIYGYTF
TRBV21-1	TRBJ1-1	CASRGRNTEAFF
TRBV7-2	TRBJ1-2	CASSPGQGNYGYTF
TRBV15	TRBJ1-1	CATSRDPGGGTEAFF
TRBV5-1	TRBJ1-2	CASSLASRGDGYTF
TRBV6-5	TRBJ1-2	CASSYIRSTTNYGYTF
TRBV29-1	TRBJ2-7	CSVGTGVGEQYF
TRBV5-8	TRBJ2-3	CASKGRGTDTQYF
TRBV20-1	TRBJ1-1	CSAREGGRAFF
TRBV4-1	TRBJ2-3	CASSLSSGGRTSTDTQYF
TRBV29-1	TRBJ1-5	CSVQGEGQPQHF
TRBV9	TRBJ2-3	CASSVAVTSTDTQYF
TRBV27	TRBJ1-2	CASSPGQERGYTF
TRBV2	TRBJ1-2	CGSRRPGQGLGYTF
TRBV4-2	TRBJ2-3	CASSLEPLAGGTGTQYF
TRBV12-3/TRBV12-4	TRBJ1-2	CASSWDRNYGYTF
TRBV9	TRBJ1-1	CASSVDGNRAFF
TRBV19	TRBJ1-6	CASSTTGNSPLHF
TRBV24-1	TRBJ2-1	CATSNQGVDNEQFF
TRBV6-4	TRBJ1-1	CASSDQGNTEAFF
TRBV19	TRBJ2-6	CASSTGTVFSGANVLTF
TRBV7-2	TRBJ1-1	CASSPRMNTEAFF
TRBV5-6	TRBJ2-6	CASSLEVAGSGANVLTF
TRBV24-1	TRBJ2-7	CATSDLRLYEQYF
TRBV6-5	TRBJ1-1	CASSFPAGENTEAFF
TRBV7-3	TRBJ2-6	CASSLILHSGANVLTF
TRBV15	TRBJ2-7	CATSRDARAGEQYF
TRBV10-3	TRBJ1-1	CAISESRVGTEAFF
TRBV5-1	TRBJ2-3	CASSTDRGADTQYF
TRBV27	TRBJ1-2	CASREPLGAKNYGYTF
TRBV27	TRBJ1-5	CASSSADRVGNQPQHF
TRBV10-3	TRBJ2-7	CAISESTVAGTHEQYF
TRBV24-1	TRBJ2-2	CATSDPTSAGNGELFF
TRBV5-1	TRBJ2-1	CASSWGGEDEQFF
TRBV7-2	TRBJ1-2	CASSLVTGSDYGYTF
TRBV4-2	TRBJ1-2	CASSGLGGLKSGYTF
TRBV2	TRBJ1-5	CASTLGTINQPQHF
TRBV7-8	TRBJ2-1	CASSFSGREGEQFF
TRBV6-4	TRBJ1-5	CASRKGGEHPRGPLNQPQHF
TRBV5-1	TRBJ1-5	CASSLVRRRDNQPQHF
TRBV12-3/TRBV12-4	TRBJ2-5	CASSRLSEETQYF
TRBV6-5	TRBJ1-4	CASNRDRGNEKLFF
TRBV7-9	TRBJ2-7	CASSLSPGQPPPSDF
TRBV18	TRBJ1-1	CASSPLQGRNTEAFF
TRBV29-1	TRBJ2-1	CSVEGEGSYNEQFF
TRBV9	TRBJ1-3	CASSIPGQGNTIYF